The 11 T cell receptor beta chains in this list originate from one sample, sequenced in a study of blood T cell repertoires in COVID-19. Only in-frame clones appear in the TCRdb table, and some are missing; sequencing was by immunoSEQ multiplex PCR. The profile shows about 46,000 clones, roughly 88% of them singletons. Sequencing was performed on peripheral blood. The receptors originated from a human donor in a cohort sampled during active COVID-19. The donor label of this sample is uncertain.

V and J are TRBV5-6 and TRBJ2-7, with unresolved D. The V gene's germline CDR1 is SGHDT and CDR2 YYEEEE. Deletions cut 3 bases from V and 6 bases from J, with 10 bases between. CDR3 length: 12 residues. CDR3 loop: CASSSYGFEQYF. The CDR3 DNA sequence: TGTGCCAGCAGCTCTTACGGGTTCGAGCAGTACTTC. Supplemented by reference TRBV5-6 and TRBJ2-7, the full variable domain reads DAGVTQSPTHLIKTRGQQVTLRCSPKSGHDTVSWYQQALGQGPQFIFQYYEEEERQRGNFPDRFSGHQFPNYSSELNVNALLLGDSALYLCASSSYGFEQYFGPGTRLTVT.

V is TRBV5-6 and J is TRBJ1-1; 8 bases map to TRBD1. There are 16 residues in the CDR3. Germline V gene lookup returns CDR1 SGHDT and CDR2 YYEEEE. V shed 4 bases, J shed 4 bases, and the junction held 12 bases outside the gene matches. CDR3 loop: CASSPDRGQSITEAFF. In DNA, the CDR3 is TGTGCCAGCAGCCCTGACAGGGGACAAAGTATCACTGAAGCTTTCTTT.

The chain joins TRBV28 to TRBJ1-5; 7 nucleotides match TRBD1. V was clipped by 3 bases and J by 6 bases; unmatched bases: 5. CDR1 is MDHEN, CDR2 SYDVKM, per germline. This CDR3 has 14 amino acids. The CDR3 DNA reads TGTGCCAGCAGTTTCAGAAGGGGGCTTCAGCCCCAGCATTTT. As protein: CASSFRRGLQPQHF.

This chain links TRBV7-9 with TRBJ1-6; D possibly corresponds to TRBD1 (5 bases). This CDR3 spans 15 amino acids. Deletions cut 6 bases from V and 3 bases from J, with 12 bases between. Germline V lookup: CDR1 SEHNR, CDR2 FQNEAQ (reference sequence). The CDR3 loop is CASRPRDSYNSPLHF. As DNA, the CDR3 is TGTGCCAGCAGACCCCGTGACAGCTATAATTCACCCCTCCACTTT.

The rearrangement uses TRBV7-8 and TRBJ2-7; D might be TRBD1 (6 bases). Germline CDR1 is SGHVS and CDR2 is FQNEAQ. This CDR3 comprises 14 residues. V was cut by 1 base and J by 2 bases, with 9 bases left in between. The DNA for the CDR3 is TGTGCCAGCAGCTTAGAAGCAGGGGCCTACGAGCAGTACTTC. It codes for CASSLEAGAYEQYF.

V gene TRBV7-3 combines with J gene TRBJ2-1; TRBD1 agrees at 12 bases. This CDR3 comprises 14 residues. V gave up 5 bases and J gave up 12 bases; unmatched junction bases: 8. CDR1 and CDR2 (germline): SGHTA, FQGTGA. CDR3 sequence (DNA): TGTGCCAGCAGCCCAGGGACAGGGGGCCAAGCGCAGTTCTTC. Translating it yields CASSPGTGGQAQFF. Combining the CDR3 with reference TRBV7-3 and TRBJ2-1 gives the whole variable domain GAGVSQTPSNKVTEKGKYVELRCDPISGHTALYWYRQSLGQGPEFLIYFQGTGAADDSGLPNDRFFAVRPEGSVSTLKIQRTERGDSAVYLCASSPGTGGQAQFFGPGTRLTVL.

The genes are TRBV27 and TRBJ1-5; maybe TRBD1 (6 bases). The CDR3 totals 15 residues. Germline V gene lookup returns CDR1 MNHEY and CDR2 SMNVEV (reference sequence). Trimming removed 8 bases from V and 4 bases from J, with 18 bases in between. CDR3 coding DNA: TGTGCCAGCGGTCTACGGGGGGCCCTAAATCAGCCCCAGCATTTT. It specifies CASGLRGALNQPQHF.

The CDR3 coding sequence is TGTGCCAGCAGTCCTCGGACAGGCCTCGCCGGGCAGTACTTC. It is translated as CASSPRTGLAGQYF. The chain joins TRBV27 to TRBJ2-7, with 7 nucleotides matching TRBD1. V lost 5 bases to trimming and J lost 9 bases; unmatched junction nucleotides: 13. The CDR3 totals 14 residues. Germline values: CDR1 MNHEY, CDR2 SMNVEV (reference sequence).

The CDR3 here is CHGGGSPYEQYF. The CDR3 coding sequence is TGTCACGGGGGGGGGAGCCCCTACGAGCAGTACTTC. The chain combines TRBV12-5 with TRBJ2-7; TRBD2 matches 8 bases. The CDR3 runs 12 residues. Looked up from germline, CDR1 is LGHNT and CDR2 is FRNRAP.

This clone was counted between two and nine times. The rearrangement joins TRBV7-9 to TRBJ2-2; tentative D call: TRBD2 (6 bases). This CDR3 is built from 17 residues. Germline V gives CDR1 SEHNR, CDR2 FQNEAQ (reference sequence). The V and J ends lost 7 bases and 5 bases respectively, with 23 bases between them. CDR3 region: CASNSPGGAAETGELFF. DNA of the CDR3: TGTGCCAGCAACTCCCCGGGCGGGGCGGCGGAGACCGGGGAGCTGTTTTTT.

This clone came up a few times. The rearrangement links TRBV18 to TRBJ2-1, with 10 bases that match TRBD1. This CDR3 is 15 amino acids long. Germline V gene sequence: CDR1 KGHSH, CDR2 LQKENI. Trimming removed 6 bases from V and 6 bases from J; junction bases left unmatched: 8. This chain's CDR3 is CASSLGTGAANEQFF. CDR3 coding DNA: TGTGCCAGCTCGCTCGGGACAGGGGCCGCCAATGAGCAGTTCTTC.